The 29 T cell receptor beta chains listed next were all sequenced from one sample in a study of blood T cell repertoires in COVID-19. Method: immunoSEQ multiplex PCR; TCRdb's copy keeps in-frame clones and lacks some. The table has about 320,000 clones, roughly 91% seen once. What was sequenced was peripheral blood. These receptors came from a young woman with COVID-19, enrolled during active disease.

This chain links TRBV5-6 with TRBJ1-1; D possibly corresponds to TRBD1 (5 bases). This CDR3 is built from 16 residues. Germline values: CDR1 SGHDT, CDR2 YYEEEE. The ends were cut back, 2 bases at V and 1 base at J, with 15 bases in the middle. This chain's CDR3 is CASSFGTNRPNTEAFF. As DNA, the CDR3 is TGTGCCAGCAGCTTTGGGACTAACAGGCCGAACACTGAAGCTTTCTTT.

V usage is TRBV9 and J usage is TRBJ1-6; TRBD1 aligns across 8 bases. CDR3 length equals 15 residues. Germline V CDR1 and CDR2: SGDLS, YYNGEE. The V segment lost 8 bases and the J segment 7 bases; nucleotides outside the gene matches: 11. The DNA for the CDR3 is TGTGCCAGTCGACAGGGGTGGTTCTGGAATTCACCCCTCCACTTT. Translating gives CASRQGWFWNSPLHF.

In nucleotides, the CDR3 is TGCGCCAGCAGCTTCCTCCAGCTAGCGGGGGGGAGCACAGATACGCAGTATTTT. As protein: CASSFLQLAGGSTDTQYF. V and J are TRBV5-1 and TRBJ2-3; TRBD2 aligns across 12 bases. J lost 0 bases, V lost 2 bases, and 7 bases had no gene match. CDR3 length: 18 amino acids. The germline CDR1 and CDR2 sequences are SGHRS and YFSETQ.

The V call is TRBV2, the J call TRBJ1-6, with 7 nucleotides matching TRBD1. The germline V gene encodes CDR1 SNHLY and CDR2 FYNNEI. The V segment lost 10 bases and the J segment 14 bases; nucleotides outside the gene matches: 11. This CDR3 has 12 residues. The CDR3 loop reads CATQGVRRTLHF. The CDR3 nucleotides are TGTGCCACTCAGGGGGTCCGACGAACCCTCCACTTT. The entire variable domain, with the rest obtained from reference TRBV2 and TRBJ1-6, is as follows: EPEVTQTPSHQVTQMGQEVILRCVPISNHLYFYWYRQILGQKVEFLVSFYNNEISEKSEIFDDQFSVERPDGSNFTLKIRSTKLEDSAMYFCATQGVRRTLHFGNGTRLTVT.

This chain joins TRBV15 and TRBJ2-5; TRBD2 might be the D (5 bases). The CDR3 totals 14 residues. Germline V lookup: CDR1 LNHNV, CDR2 YYDKDF (reference sequence). The ends were cut back, 0 bases at V and 2 bases at J, with 7 bases in the middle. CDR3 coding DNA: TGTGCCACCAGCAGAGATTCGGGGCAAGAGACCCAGTACTTC. Translated: CATSRDSGQETQYF. Together with reference TRBV15 and TRBJ2-5, the CDR3 gives the full variable domain: DAMVIQNPRYQVTQFGKPVTLSCSQTLNHNVMYWYQQKSSQAPKLLFHYYDKDFNNEADTPDNFQSRRPNTSFCFLDIRSPGLGDTAMYLCATSRDSGQETQYFGPGTRLLVL.

V gene TRBV5-1 combines with J gene TRBJ2-3, with 12 bases aligning to TRBD2. Losses at the gene ends were 3 bases for V and 6 bases for J; bases not matched to a gene: 14. The CDR3 has 18 residues. Germline loops: CDR1 SGHRS, CDR2 YFSETQ. For the CDR3, the DNA is TGCGCCAGCAGCTCTCTTGCTCCACTAGCGGGGGGAGGGGATACGCAGTATTTT. Encoded protein: CASSSLAPLAGGGDTQYF.

The genes are TRBV11-2 and TRBJ2-1; the D gene is possibly TRBD2 (7 bases). This CDR3 region has 16 residues. Germline assignment: CDR1 SGHAT and CDR2 FQNNGV. Deletions cut 8 bases from V and 0 bases from J, with 17 bases between. The CDR3 loop reads CASEGGGLSSYNEQFF. The DNA for the CDR3 is TGTGCCAGCGAGGGAGGGGGGTTAAGCTCCTACAATGAGCAGTTCTTC.

This chain connects TRBV15 to TRBJ1-4, with D perhaps TRBD1 (5 bases). CDR3 length: 14 amino acids. Trimming took off 8 bases at V and 8 bases at J, with 18 bases between the two ends. Germline-derived CDR1 and CDR2 are LNHNV and YYDKDF (reference sequence). The CDR3 is CATAEGRGGEKLFF. In DNA, the CDR3 is TGTGCCACCGCGGAGGGGAGGGGAGGGGAAAAACTGTTTTTT. Variable domain in full (rest from reference TRBV15 and TRBJ1-4): DAMVIQNPRYQVTQFGKPVTLSCSQTLNHNVMYWYQQKSSQAPKLLFHYYDKDFNNEADTPDNFQSRRPNTSFCFLDIRSPGLGDTAMYLCATAEGRGGEKLFFGSGTQLSVL.

The V gene is TRBV24-1, the J gene TRBJ2-5; 7 positions match TRBD1. The CDR3 is made up of 14 amino acids. CDR1 is KGHDR and CDR2 is SFDVKD in the germline V gene. Unmatched junction bases numbered 7, after V lost 4 bases and J lost 6 bases. As DNA, the CDR3 is TGTGCCACCAGTGACACGACAGGGCCGAAGACCCAGTACTTC. It yields the protein CATSDTTGPKTQYF.

The chain employs TRBV5-1 and TRBJ1-2; 8 nucleotides agree with TRBD1. The germline CDR1 and CDR2 sequences are SGHRS and YFSETQ. Trimming cost V 2 bases and J 8 bases; bases outside gene matches: 8. The CDR3 has 14 residues. CDR3 in amino acids: CASSFGGQGAGYTF. In nucleotides, the CDR3 is TGCGCCAGCAGCTTCGGAGGGCAGGGGGCAGGCTACACCTTC.

The rearrangement uses TRBV28 and TRBJ1-2, with D unresolved. Germline values: CDR1 MDHEN, CDR2 SYDVKM. Trimming pared 3 bases from V and 4 bases from J, leaving 12 bases between. The CDR3 is 14 amino acids. CDR3 loop: CASSLEVSPYGYTF. The DNA for the CDR3 is TGTGCCAGCAGTTTGGAGGTTTCCCCCTATGGCTACACCTTC.

V and J are TRBV4-1 and TRBJ2-7, with D possibly being TRBD2 (5 bases). The CDR3 is 17 residues long. CDR1 MGHRA and CDR2 YSYEKL come from the germline V gene. Trimming took 1 base from V and 0 from J, leaving 16 bases between them. CDR3: CASSQGSTLGLSYEQYF. The CDR3 DNA reads as TGCGCCAGCAGCCAAGGGTCAACCCTTGGACTCTCCTACGAGCAGTACTTC.

This sequence joins TRBV2 and TRBJ1-1; 9 nucleotides line up with TRBD1. CDR1 and CDR2 from the germline V gene are SNHLY and FYNNEI. The V segment lost 5 bases and the J segment 4 bases; nucleotides outside the gene matches: 8. The CDR3 loop spans 15 amino acids. For the CDR3, the DNA is TGTGCCAGCAGTTCAGATCCGGGACAGGGCACTGAAGCTTTCTTT. Amino acid sequence: CASSSDPGQGTEAFF. Complete variable domain (other parts from reference TRBV2 and TRBJ1-1): EPEVTQTPSHQVTQMGQEVILRCVPISNHLYFYWYRQILGQKVEFLVSFYNNEISEKSEIFDDQFSVERPDGSNFTLKIRSTKLEDSAMYFCASSSDPGQGTEAFFGQGTRLTVV.

The V and J genes are TRBV29-1 and TRBJ1-2; D is perhaps TRBD1 (6 bases). Germline V CDR1 and CDR2: SQVTM, ANQGSEA. The CDR3 runs to 10 residues. The V end lost 6 bases, the J end lost 6 bases, and 8 bases lay between the germline ends. The CDR3 region is CSVKGDGYTF. DNA of the CDR3: TGCAGCGTAAAGGGGGATGGCTACACCTTC.

In its sample, this clone was seen a few times. The J gene is TRBJ1-2, the V gene TRBV19; possibly TRBD1 for D (6 bases). The germline V gene has CDR1 LNHDA and CDR2 SQIVND (reference sequence). The CDR3 runs to 16 residues. The V gene lost 9 bases and the J gene lost 0 bases, with 20 bases spanning the gap. The CDR3 DNA reads TGTGCCAGCGCGAGGAAGGGAGACAGGACTAACTATGGCTACACCTTC. Translation gives CASARKGDRTNYGYTF.

The rearrangement joins TRBV5-5 to TRBJ2-1, with 8 bases matching TRBD2. CDR1 SGHKS and CDR2 YYEKEE come from the germline V gene (reference sequence). Trimming took 3 bases from V and 5 from J; bases not matched to a gene: 13. This CDR3 comprises 17 residues. In nucleotides, the CDR3 is TGTGCCAGCAGCTCCTCTCGGGTAGCGGGGTATAACAATGAGCAGTTCTTC. This gives the protein CASSSSRVAGYNNEQFF.

This clone was detected only once. The rearrangement joins TRBV7-8 to TRBJ2-5; 7 positions agree with TRBD2. Germline-derived CDR1 and CDR2 are SGHVS and FQNEAQ. The CDR3 spans 17 residues. The trim removed 0 bases at V and 4 bases at J, leaving 11 bases unmatched. CDR3 protein: CASSLARGGRGGETQYF. CDR3 sequence (DNA): TGTGCCAGCAGCTTAGCGCGCGGGGGACGAGGAGGAGAGACCCAGTACTTC.

This clone was detected once. This chain joins TRBV5-1 and TRBJ1-2; 10 nucleotides align to TRBD1. The germline V gene encodes CDR1 SGHRS and CDR2 YFSETQ. V was pared by 4 bases and J by 5 bases, with 11 bases of the junction left unmatched. The CDR3 loop spans 16 amino acids. CDR3 in DNA: TGCGCCAGCAGCCGGACTTCTGGGACAGGGGATTATGGCTACACCTTC. This translates into CASSRTSGTGDYGYTF.

The genes are TRBV21-1 and TRBJ2-7; the table calls TRBD2, which could not be checked here. TRBV21-1 is a pseudogene. CDR3 length equals 16 residues. CDR3 sequence (DNA): TGTGCCAGCAGCAAATCTGGGGGGAGTCGCCCCTACGAGCAGTACTTC. It encodes CASSKSGGSRPYEQYF.

The V gene is TRBV5-1, the J gene TRBJ1-3, with D possibly matching TRBD1 (6 bases). This CDR3 is built from 17 residues. Germline loops: CDR1 SGHRS, CDR2 YFSETQ. V was cut by 1 base and J by 2 bases, with 16 bases left in between. In nucleotides, the CDR3 is TGCGCCAGCAGCTTGTCGCAAGGGGGTCGAGCTGGAAACACCATATATTTT. It codes for CASSLSQGGRAGNTIYF. Full variable domain (remainder filled in from reference TRBV5-1 and TRBJ1-3): KAGVTQTPRYLIKTRGQQVTLSCSPISGHRSVSWYQQTPGQGLQFLFEYFSETQRNKGNFPGRFSGRQFSNSRSEMNVSTLELGDSALYLCASSLSQGGRAGNTIYFGEGSWLTVV.

The CDR3 DNA reads TGTGCCAGCAGCCAATACAAAACAGGGACAGGGGAGCTGTTTTTT. Protein: CASSQYKTGTGELFF. The chain carries TRBV3-1 (or the pseudogene TRBV3-2) and TRBJ2-2; a weak D match, TRBD1 (6 bases). Germline V gene data show CDR1 as LGHDT and CDR2 as YNNKEL (reference sequence). V was shortened by 2 bases and J by 8 bases, with 15 bases between the two germline ends. The CDR3 has 15 amino acids.

Points on this clone: Other nucleotide sequences in the sample specify the same CDR3. V is TRBV27 and J is TRBJ2-7; TRBD1 might be the D (6 bases). The germline V gene has CDR1 MNHEY and CDR2 SMNVEV (reference sequence). V lost 0 bases and J lost 0, with 6 bases in between. CDR3 length: 14 residues. The CDR3 DNA reads TGTGCCAGCAGTTTATCAGGGGGCTCCTACGAGCAGTACTTC. This translates into CASSLSGGSYEQYF.

The chain has TRBV5-1 and TRBJ1-4; D is ambiguous. The DNA end lines up better with TRBJ2-2; the J call may be wrong. Germline CDR1 and CDR2: SGHRS and YFSETQ. The CDR3 length is 11 residues. The CDR3 coding sequence is TGCGCCAGCAGCCTCAACCGGGAGCTGTTTTTT. Its translation: CASSLNRELFF.

A remark on this clone: The same CDR3 can be traced to other DNA sequences in this sample. The J gene is TRBJ1-1, the V gene TRBV4-1, with a possible D match to TRBD1 (5 bases). Germline CDR1 reads MGHRA; CDR2 reads YSYEKL. V was trimmed by 0 bases and J by 1 base, leaving 9 bases between them. CDR3 length: 15 amino acids. The CDR3 coding sequence is TGCGCCAGCAGCCAAGAGGGGGGAGGGAACACTGAAGCTTTCTTT. Amino acids: CASSQEGGGNTEAFF.

The chain recombines TRBV9 with TRBJ1-1; no clear D gene. CDR3 size: 16 residues. Trimming pared 0 bases from V and 0 bases from J, leaving 12 bases between. Germline CDR1 is SGDLS and CDR2 is YYNGEE. The CDR3 DNA reads TGTGCCAGCAGCGTAGGCGGCAGACTAATGAACACTGAAGCTTTCTTT. Residues: CASSVGGRLMNTEAFF. Drawing the rest from reference TRBV9 and TRBJ1-1, the complete variable domain is DSGVTQTPKHLITATGQRVTLRCSPRSGDLSVYWYQQSLDQGLQFLIQYYNGEERAKGNILERFSAQQFPDLHSELNLSSLELGDSALYFCASSVGGRLMNTEAFFGQGTRLTVV.

This sequence joins TRBV6-5 and TRBJ1-2; D gene uncertain. Germline V lookup: CDR1 MNHEY, CDR2 SVGAGI. Trimming cost V 6 bases and J 5 bases, with 19 bases left between them. This CDR3 has 15 amino acids. In DNA, the CDR3 is TGTGCCAGCAGCACCGGGCCGGGAGTGAGTTATGGCTACACCTTC. It is translated as CASSTGPGVSYGYTF.

This clone occurred many times. The chain uses TRBV29-1 and TRBJ2-7; 9 nucleotides align to TRBD1. The CDR3 runs 13 residues. Per germline, CDR1 SQVTM and CDR2 ANQGSEA. V was clipped by 7 bases and J by 0 bases; unmatched bases: 4. The CDR3 bases are TGCAGCGCGGGACAGGGTAGCTCCTACGAGCAGTACTTC. Its translation is CSAGQGSSYEQYF.

This clone was observed a single time. The V gene is TRBV5-5, the J gene TRBJ2-2; TRBD1 aligns across 7 bases. The germline gives CDR1 SGHKS, CDR2 YYEKEE (reference sequence). This CDR3 is 13 amino acids long. With V trimmed by 4 bases and J by 12 bases, 9 bases remained unmatched. The DNA of the CDR3 is TGTGCCAGCAGCCGATCTGACAGGGCGCAGCTGTTTTTT. As protein: CASSRSDRAQLFF.

The CDR3 protein is CASSLSFLYRLTNYGYTF. CDR3 in DNA: TGTGCCAGCAGCTTGTCCTTCCTCTACAGGCTTACTAACTATGGCTACACCTTC. The chain links TRBV5-6 to TRBJ1-2; tentative D call: TRBD1 (5 bases). The CDR3 loop spans 18 amino acids. Trimming took off 1 base at V and 0 bases at J, with 19 bases between the two ends. Germline assignment: CDR1 SGHDT and CDR2 YYEEEE.